A selection of T cell receptor beta chains follows, all from one sample in a study of T cell responses to AZD1222 COVID-19 vaccine. Some clones are missing from TCRdb's copy, which holds only in-frame ones; the method was immunoSEQ multiplex PCR. The data contain approximately 220,000 clones, approximately 94% of them seen just once; the ten biggest clones take up roughly 1%. The source was peripheral blood, collected on day 0 of MenACWY control vaccination. These receptors were collected from an adult in good health. Both conserved end residues are part of each CDR3. Fields, in order: D gene, clone size, V gene, J gene, CDR3 protein, CDR3 DNA. The D gene is left open where the match is weak. Clone size is given for some rows only: seen once, a few or many times, or a class if the clone is expanded.

D gene: TRBD2
clone size: few
V gene: TRBV7-8
J gene: TRBJ2-2
CDR3 protein: CASSLAGGPGWLGELFF
CDR3 DNA: TGTGCCAGCAGTTTAGCGGGGGGGCCGGGTTGGCTCGGGGAGCTGTTTTTT

D gene: TRBD1
clone size: -
V gene: TRBV3-1/TRBV3-2
J gene: TRBJ1-4
CDR3 protein: CASSQLPLTGGGKLFF
CDR3 DNA: TGTGCCAGCAGCCAACTTCCTCTTACAGGGGGCGGAAAACTGTTTTTT

D gene: -
clone size: -
V gene: TRBV7-2
J gene: TRBJ2-2
CDR3 protein: CASTLIFPGELFF
CDR3 DNA: TGTGCCAGCACCCTGATTTTTCCCGGGGAGCTGTTTTTT

D gene: -
clone size: -
V gene: TRBV10-3
J gene: TRBJ1-5
CDR3 protein: CAISQAINQPQHF
CDR3 DNA: TGTGCCATCAGTCAGGCAATCAATCAGCCCCAGCATTTT

D gene: TRBD1
clone size: -
V gene: TRBV28
J gene: TRBJ1-4
CDR3 protein: CASSRNRGGGEKLFF
CDR3 DNA: TGTGCCAGCAGCCGTAACAGGGGGGGCGGTGAAAAACTGTTTTTT

D gene: -
clone size: -
V gene: TRBV20-1
J gene: TRBJ1-6
CDR3 protein: CSAPRNAALLF
CDR3 DNA: TGCAGTGCCCCCCGGAATGCGGCCTTACTTTTT

D gene: -
clone size: -
V gene: TRBV12-5
J gene: TRBJ1-3
CDR3 protein: CASGLVPVSSGNTIYF
CDR3 DNA: TGTGCTAGTGGTTTGGTCCCAGTGAGCTCTGGAAACACCATATATTTT

D gene: -
clone size: -
V gene: TRBV11-2
J gene: TRBJ2-2
CDR3 protein: CASSSIQANTGELFF
CDR3 DNA: TGTGCCAGCAGCTCGATACAAGCGAACACCGGGGAGCTGTTTTTT

D gene: -
clone size: -
V gene: TRBV4-2
J gene: TRBJ1-2
CDR3 protein: CASSQASGNGYTF
CDR3 DNA: TGTGCCAGCAGCCAAGCATCAGGGAATGGCTACACCTTC

D gene: -
clone size: -
V gene: TRBV27
J gene: TRBJ1-4
CDR3 protein: CAAGVSATNEKLFF
CDR3 DNA: TGTGCCGCAGGCGTGTCTGCAACTAATGAAAAACTGTTTTTT

D gene: -
clone size: -
V gene: TRBV18
J gene: TRBJ2-3
CDR3 protein: CASSPPSQLPRGTQYF
CDR3 DNA: TGTGCCAGCTCACCACCTTCCCAGCTCCCTAGGGGTACGCAGTATTTT

D gene: TRBD1
clone size: once
V gene: TRBV27
J gene: TRBJ1-5
CDR3 protein: CASSKDRGSNQPQHF
CDR3 DNA: TGTGCCAGCAGCAAGGACAGGGGAAGCAATCAGCCCCAGCATTTT

D gene: TRBD1
clone size: once
V gene: TRBV6-5
J gene: TRBJ2-5
CDR3 protein: CASRGQGSQETQYF
CDR3 DNA: TGTGCCAGCAGGGGACAGGGATCGCAAGAGACCCAGTACTTC

D gene: -
clone size: -
V gene: TRBV18
J gene: TRBJ1-4
CDR3 protein: CASSPSRNEKLFF
CDR3 DNA: TGTGCCAGCTCACCTTCTAGAAATGAAAAACTGTTTTTT

D gene: -
clone size: -
V gene: TRBV19
J gene: TRBJ1-4
CDR3 protein: CASSIGGVREKLFF
CDR3 DNA: TGTGCCAGTAGTATTGGCGGTGTTAGGGAAAAACTGTTTTTT

D gene: -
clone size: -
V gene: TRBV11-2
J gene: TRBJ1-3
CDR3 protein: CASSERAGILRSGNTIYF
CDR3 DNA: TGTGCCAGCAGCGAGAGGGCCGGTATTCTCCGCTCTGGAAACACCATATATTTT

D gene: -
clone size: -
V gene: TRBV5-6
J gene: TRBJ1-2
CDR3 protein: CASSLVTAGGYTF
CDR3 DNA: TGTGCCAGCAGCTTGGTGACAGCAGGCGGCTACACCTTC